Listed below are T cell receptor beta chains from one sample, sequenced in a study of blood T cell repertoires in COVID-19. The data were produced by immunoSEQ multiplex PCR, yet TCRdb's version contains in-frame clones alone and is incomplete. Among some 200,000 clones, roughly four fifths were seen once, and the ten largest hold approximately 6.5%. The sequencing sample was made of peripheral blood. These receptors originate from a woman aged 40 to 55 with acute or convalescent COVID-19. CDR3s leave out the opening cysteine and the closing phenylalanine or tryptophan.

V	J	CDR3
TRBV7-2	TRBJ2-1	ASSYLKGPYNEQF
TRBV7-8	TRBJ2-5	ASSLGYSYYQETQY
TRBV12-3/TRBV12-4	TRBJ1-1	ASSLTYTEAF
TRBV5-4	TRBJ1-3	ASSSAGRPGNTIY
TRBV4-1	TRBJ2-7	ATRGASGGPSYEQY
TRBV2	TRBJ1-6	ASSAGLSLGSPLH
TRBV7-9	TRBJ2-5	ASSFSGGKETQY
TRBV5-1	TRBJ2-7	ASRGTGGYSYEQY
TRBV7-2	TRBJ2-1	ASSLSGTYDYEQF
TRBV28	TRBJ2-5	ASSFRGREVTQY
TRBV28	TRBJ2-5	ASTSARTGSRTQY
TRBV12-3/TRBV12-4	TRBJ1-4	ASSFFKEVLV
TRBV24-1	TRBJ2-1	ATRSGGLEQF
TRBV5-1	TRBJ2-7	ASFAGSGSGYEQY
TRBV5-8	TRBJ2-5	ASSLRETQY
TRBV28	TRBJ2-5	ASSTTGDTQY
TRBV6-2/TRBV6-3	TRBJ1-5	ASSYGGLQPQH
TRBV5-1	TRBJ2-1	ASSLSGVGVNEQF
TRBV3-1/TRBV3-2	TRBJ1-6	ASSPKPRSPLH